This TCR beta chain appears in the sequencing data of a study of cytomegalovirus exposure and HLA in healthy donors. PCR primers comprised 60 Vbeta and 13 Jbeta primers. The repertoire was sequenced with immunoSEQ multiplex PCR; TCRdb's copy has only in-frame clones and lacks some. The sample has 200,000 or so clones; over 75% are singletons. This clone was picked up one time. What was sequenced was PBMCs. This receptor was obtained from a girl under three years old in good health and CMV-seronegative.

CDR3 sequence (DNA): TGTGCCAGTAGTACGGGACAATACAATGAGCAGTTCTTC. It encodes CASSTGQYNEQFF. The chain employs TRBV19 and TRBJ2-1; tentatively, D is TRBD1 (6 bases). Trimming left V 4 bases short and J 4 bases short, with 8 bases between. Germline V gives CDR1 LNHDA, CDR2 SQIVND (reference sequence). The CDR3 has 13 residues.